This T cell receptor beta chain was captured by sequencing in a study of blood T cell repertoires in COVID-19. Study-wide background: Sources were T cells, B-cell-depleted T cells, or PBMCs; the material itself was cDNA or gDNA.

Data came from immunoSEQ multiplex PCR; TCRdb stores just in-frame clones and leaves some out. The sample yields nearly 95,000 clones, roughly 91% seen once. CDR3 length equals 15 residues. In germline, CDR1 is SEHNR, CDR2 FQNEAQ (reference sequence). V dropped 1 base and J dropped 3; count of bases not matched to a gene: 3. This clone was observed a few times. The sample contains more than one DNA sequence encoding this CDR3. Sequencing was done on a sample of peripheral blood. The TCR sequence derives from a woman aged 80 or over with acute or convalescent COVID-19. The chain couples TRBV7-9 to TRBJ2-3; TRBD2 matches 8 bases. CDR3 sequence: CASSLVGLATDTQYF. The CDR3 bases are TGTGCCAGCAGCTTAGTTGGACTAGCAACAGATACGCAGTATTTT.